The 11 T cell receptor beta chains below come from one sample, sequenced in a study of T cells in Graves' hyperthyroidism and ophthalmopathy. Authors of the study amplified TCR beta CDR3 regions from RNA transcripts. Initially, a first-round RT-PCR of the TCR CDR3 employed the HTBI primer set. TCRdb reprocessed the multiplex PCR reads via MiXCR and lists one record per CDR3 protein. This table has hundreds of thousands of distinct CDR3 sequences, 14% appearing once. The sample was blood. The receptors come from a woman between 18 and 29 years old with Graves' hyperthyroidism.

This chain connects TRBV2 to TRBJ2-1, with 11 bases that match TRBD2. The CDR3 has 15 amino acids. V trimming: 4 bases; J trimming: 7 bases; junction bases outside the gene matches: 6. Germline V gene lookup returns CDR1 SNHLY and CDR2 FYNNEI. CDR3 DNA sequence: TGTGCCAGCAGTGCCCAGGGACTAGCGGAGAATGAGCAGTTCTTC. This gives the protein CASSAQGLAENEQFF.

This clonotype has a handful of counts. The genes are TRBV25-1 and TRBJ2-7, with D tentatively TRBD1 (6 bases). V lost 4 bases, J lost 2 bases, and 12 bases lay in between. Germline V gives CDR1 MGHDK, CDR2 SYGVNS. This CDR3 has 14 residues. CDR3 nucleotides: TGTGCCAGCAGTGGAAACAGGGCTCCCTACGAGCAGTACTTC. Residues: CASSGNRAPYEQYF.

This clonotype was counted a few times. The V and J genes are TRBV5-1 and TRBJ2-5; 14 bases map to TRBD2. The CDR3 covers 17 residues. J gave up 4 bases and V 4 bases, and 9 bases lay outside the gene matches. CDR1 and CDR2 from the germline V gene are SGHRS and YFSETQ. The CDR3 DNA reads TGCGCCAGCAGCCCCCAACCGGGACTAGCGGGAGCAGAGACCCAGTACTTC. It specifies CASSPQPGLAGAETQYF.

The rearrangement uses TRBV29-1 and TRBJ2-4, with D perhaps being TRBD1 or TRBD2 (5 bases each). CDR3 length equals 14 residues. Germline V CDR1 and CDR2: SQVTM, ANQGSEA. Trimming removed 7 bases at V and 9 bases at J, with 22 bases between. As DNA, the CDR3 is TGCAGCGCTGCGGACTCAGGGAGAGGTAGCATTCAGTACTTC. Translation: CSAADSGRGSIQYF.

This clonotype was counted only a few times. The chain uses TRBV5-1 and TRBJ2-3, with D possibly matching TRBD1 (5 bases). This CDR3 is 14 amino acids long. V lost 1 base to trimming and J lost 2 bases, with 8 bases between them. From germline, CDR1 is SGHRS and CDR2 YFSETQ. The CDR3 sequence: CASSLKGDTDTQYF. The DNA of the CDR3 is TGCGCCAGCAGCTTGAAAGGGGACACAGATACGCAGTATTTT. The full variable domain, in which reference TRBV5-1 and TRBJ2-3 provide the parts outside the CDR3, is KAGVTQTPRYLIKTRGQQVTLSCSPISGHRSVSWYQQTPGQGLQFLFEYFSETQRNKGNFPGRFSGRQFSNSRSEMNVSTLELGDSALYLCASSLKGDTDTQYFGPGTRLTVL.

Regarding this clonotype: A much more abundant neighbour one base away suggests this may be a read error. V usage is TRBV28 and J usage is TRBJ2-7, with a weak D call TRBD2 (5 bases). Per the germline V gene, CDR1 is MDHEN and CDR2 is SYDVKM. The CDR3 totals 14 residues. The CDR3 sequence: CASNYGGSSYKQYF. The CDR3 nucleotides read TGTGCCAGCAATTACGGTGGGAGCTCCTACAAGCAGTACTTC.

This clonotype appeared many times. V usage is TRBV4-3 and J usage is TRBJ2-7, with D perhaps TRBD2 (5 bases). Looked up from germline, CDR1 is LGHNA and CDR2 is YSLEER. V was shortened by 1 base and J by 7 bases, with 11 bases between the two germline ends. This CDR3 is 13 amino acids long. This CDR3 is CASSQVPSGEQYF. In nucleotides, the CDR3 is TGCGCCAGCAGCCAAGTGCCCTCGGGGGAGCAGTACTTC.

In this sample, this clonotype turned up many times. The CDR3, as DNA: TGTGCCAGCAGCACACTCGGAGCGGGAGTTCGGGAGACCCAGTACTTC. This codes for CASSTLGAGVRETQYF. The gene calls are TRBV7-2 and TRBJ2-5, with TRBD2 matching over 8 bases. This CDR3 is built from 16 residues. Germline V gene data show CDR1 as SGHTA and CDR2 as FQGNSA. After removal of 5 bases from V and 5 bases from J, the junction contained 13 bases not matched to a gene.

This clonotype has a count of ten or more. CDR3 nucleotides: TGTGCCAGCAGCTTAATCAGAGAGAACACTGAAGCTTTCTTT. This codes for CASSLIRENTEAFF. This chain links TRBV7-2 with TRBJ1-1; D call uncertain. Germline CDR1 is SGHTA and CDR2 is FQGNSA. The CDR3 is 14 residues long. V lost 2 bases and J lost 1, with 8 bases in between.

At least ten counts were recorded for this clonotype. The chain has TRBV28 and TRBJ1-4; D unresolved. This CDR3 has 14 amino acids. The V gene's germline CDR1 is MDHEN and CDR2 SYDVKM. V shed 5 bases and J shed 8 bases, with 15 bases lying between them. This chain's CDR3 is CASSSGRTVEKLFF. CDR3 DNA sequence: TGTGCCAGCAGTAGCGGAAGGACTGTAGAAAAACTGTTTTTT.

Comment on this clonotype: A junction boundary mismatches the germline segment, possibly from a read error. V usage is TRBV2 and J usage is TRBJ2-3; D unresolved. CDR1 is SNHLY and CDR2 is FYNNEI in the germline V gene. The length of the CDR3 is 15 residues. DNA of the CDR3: TGTGTCAGCAGCGAGGTGTTGGGGAAGCCAGATACGCAGTATTTT. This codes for CVSSEVLGKPDTQYF.